This T cell receptor beta chain originates from a study of blood T cell repertoires in COVID-19. The V gene's germline CDR1 is SGHNT and CDR2 YYREEE (reference sequence). V dropped 0 bases and J dropped 8 bases, with 12 bases sitting between them. This CDR3 region has 15 residues. Only in-frame clones appear in the TCRdb table, and some are missing; sequencing was by immunoSEQ multiplex PCR. Altogether under 500,000 clones are present, around 87% being singletons, with the ten largest covering 0.95% to 1.2%. The specimen was PBMCs or T cells enriched from blood (not recorded which). The clonotype comes from a man younger than 40 who had recovered from COVID-19. This rearrangement joins TRBV5-4 to TRBJ1-6; the D is unclear. DNA for the CDR3: TGTGCCAGCAGCTTGGATCAGGATAATTATTCACCCCTCCACTTT. Encoded protein: CASSLDQDNYSPLHF.